This T cell receptor (beta chain) was identified in a study of blood T cell repertoires in COVID-19. As for the study in general: PBMCs, B-cell-depleted T cells, or T cells were the source of the cDNA or gDNA that made up the material.

In the original analysis: Counts of nucleated cells, estimated from reference gene primer amplification, were obtained. Generated by immunoSEQ multiplex PCR, the TCRdb table keeps only in-frame clones and is missing some. The V and J calls and the clone size are those of that table, but D and trimming were determined from the DNA. The sample comprises tens of thousands of clones, 80% of which are singletons, and 15% to 20% rests with the top ten. The CDR3 contains 14 residues. CDR1 is SGHAT, CDR2 FQNNGV, per germline. V shed 1 base and J shed 3 bases, with 10 bases lying between them. This receptor was obtained from a woman older than 75 with acute or convalescent COVID-19. The sample consisted of peripheral blood. V and J are TRBV11-2 and TRBJ2-7; D is unclear. The CDR3 sequence: CASSLGWRNYEQYF. Written as DNA, the CDR3 is TGTGCCAGCAGCTTAGGTTGGCGGAACTACGAGCAGTACTTC. Together with reference TRBV11-2 and TRBJ2-7, the CDR3 gives the full variable domain: EAGVAQSPRYKIIEKRQSVAFWCNPISGHATLYWYQQILGQGPKLLIQFQNNGVVDDSQLPKDRFSAERLKGVDSTLKIQPAKLEDSAVYLCASSLGWRNYEQYFGPGTRLTVT.